The next 9 T cell receptor beta chains were all read from a single sample in a study of blood T cell repertoires in COVID-19. Profiled with immunoSEQ multiplex PCR; TCRdb holds only in-frame clones, not every one. The top ten hold approximately 5.6% of the sample, which has approximately 47,000 clones, about 84% seen once. What was sequenced was peripheral blood. These receptors were collected from a woman aged 55 to 70 with acute or convalescent COVID-19.

The chain combines TRBV30 with TRBJ1-2; D is uncertain. Germline values: CDR1 GTSNPN, CDR2 SVGIG (reference sequence). V was trimmed by 4 bases and J by 6 bases, leaving 9 bases between them. The CDR3 runs to 11 residues. The CDR3 DNA reads TGTGCCTGGAACTACGGCCATGGCTACACCTTC. This gives the protein CAWNYGHGYTF.

This chain uses TRBV5-4 with TRBJ2-3; 10 bases map to TRBD2. Germline V gene sequence: CDR1 SGHNT, CDR2 YYREEE (reference sequence). This CDR3 contains 18 residues. The J segment lost 0 bases and the V segment lost 1 base, leaving 8 bases of the junction unmatched. In DNA, the CDR3 is TGTGCCAGCAGCTTGCCCCTAGCGGGGGCGCTTAGCACAGATACGCAGTATTTT. This codes for CASSLPLAGALSTDTQYF.

The chain employs TRBV7-3 and TRBJ1-1, with D perhaps matching TRBD1 (6 bases). The germline V gene encodes CDR1 SGHTA and CDR2 FQGTGA. V dropped 3 bases and J dropped 2 bases, with 7 bases sitting between them. The CDR3 has 13 residues. CDR3 bases: TGTGCCAGCAGCTTGGACAGAAACACTGAAGCTTTCTTT. Translating gives CASSLDRNTEAFF. Based on the CDR3 plus reference TRBV7-3 and TRBJ1-1, the full variable domain is GAGVSQTPSNKVTEKGKYVELRCDPISGHTALYWYRQSLGQGPEFLIYFQGTGAADDSGLPNDRFFAVRPEGSVSTLKIQRTERGDSAVYLCASSLDRNTEAFFGQGTRLTVV.

Here the CDR3 reads CASSSAQLHTGELFF. The CDR3 coding sequence is TGCGCCAGCAGCTCAGCGCAGTTACACACCGGGGAGCTGTTTTTT. The rearrangement links TRBV5-1 to TRBJ2-2; no firm D call. The ends were cut back, 3 bases at V and 3 bases at J, with 12 bases in the middle. The CDR3 loop spans 15 amino acids. CDR1 and CDR2 from the germline V gene are SGHRS and YFSETQ. Based on the CDR3 plus reference TRBV5-1 and TRBJ2-2, the full variable domain is KAGVTQTPRYLIKTRGQQVTLSCSPISGHRSVSWYQQTPGQGLQFLFEYFSETQRNKGNFPGRFSGRQFSNSRSEMNVSTLELGDSALYLCASSSAQLHTGELFFGEGSRLTVL.

The chain employs TRBV18 and TRBJ2-5; D gene uncertain. The germline V and J ends were trimmed by 1 base and 3 bases, with 6 bases remaining between them. The CDR3 has 13 amino acids. Germline assignment: CDR1 KGHSH and CDR2 LQKENI. The CDR3 spells CASSPQIKETQYF. The CDR3 nucleotides read TGTGCCAGCTCACCACAAATAAAAGAGACCCAGTACTTC.

This chain joins TRBV28 and TRBJ1-4; TRBD1 agrees at 8 bases. Germline V gene sequence: CDR1 MDHEN, CDR2 SYDVKM. V gave up 2 bases and J gave up 2 bases; unmatched junction bases: 4. This CDR3 spans 16 amino acids. The CDR3 reads CASSLNRGNTNEKLFF. CDR3 coding DNA: TGTGCCAGCAGTTTAAACAGGGGGAACACTAATGAAAAACTGTTTTTT.

This clone was seen only once. The chain links TRBV15 to TRBJ1-3, with a tentative D call TRBD1 (6 bases). Germline CDR1 LNHNV, CDR2 YYDKDF (reference sequence). The CDR3 covers 17 residues. V was trimmed by 0 bases and J by 2 bases, leaving 14 bases between them. The CDR3, as DNA: TGTGCCACCAGCAGAGATAACCCAGGGGCTACTGGAAACACCATATATTTT. Its translation: CATSRDNPGATGNTIYF.

Only a few counts were recorded for this clone. A junction end diverges from the germline sequence, so it may reflect a read error. V gene TRBV7-9 combines with J gene TRBJ1-3, with D maybe TRBD1 (6 bases). The CDR3 is made up of 12 amino acids. The germline CDR1 and CDR2 sequences are SEHNR and FQNEAQ (reference sequence). In nucleotides, the CDR3 is TGCCGACTTGGGACATCCGGAAACACCATATATTTT. This sequence encodes CRLGTSGNTIYF.

The chain recombines TRBV6-5 with TRBJ2-2, with a possible D match to TRBD1 (5 bases). Germline V gives CDR1 MNHEY, CDR2 SVGAGI. The length of the CDR3 is 13 residues. Trimming removed 7 bases at V and 1 base at J, with 7 bases between. In DNA, the CDR3 is TGTGCCAGCACCACAGGGAACACCGGGGAGCTGTTTTTT. It yields the protein CASTTGNTGELFF.